This TCR beta chain comes out of a study of T cells in Graves' hyperthyroidism and ophthalmopathy. Whole-study context: Peripheral blood was secured at the point of initial diagnosis, before any treatment.

Broader study findings: Most thyroid-expanded clonotypes above 0.001 were also found in blood. Ophthalmopathy and stable hyperthyroidism were told apart by a 13 V-J model.

In this sample, this clonotype turned up many times. As yet, its antigen is unknown. This CDR3 region has 13 residues. The V and J ends lost 3 bases and 10 bases respectively, with 10 bases between them. Per germline, CDR1 SGHAT and CDR2 FQNNGV. Researchers took RNA transcripts and amplified the TCR beta CDR3 regions from them. HTBI primers were employed in a first-round RT-PCR of the TCR CDR3. TCRdb re-called the multiplex PCR reads through MiXCR, storing one row per CDR3 protein. This sample has a few hundred thousand distinct CDR3 sequences, with around a sixth found just once. Sequenced input: blood. The receptor was isolated from a woman between 25 and 40 years old with Graves' hyperthyroidism. V gene TRBV11-2 combines with J gene TRBJ1-6; D is undetermined. For the CDR3, the DNA is TGTGCCAGCAGCTTGGGAAGGGTGTCACCCCTCCACTTT. The encoded protein is CASSLGRVSPLHF.